This TCR beta chain emerged from a study of blood T cell repertoires in COVID-19. Study as a whole: T cells, B-cell-depleted T cells, or PBMCs supplied cDNA or gDNA.

This CDR3 has 18 residues. V was trimmed by 7 bases and J by 0 bases, leaving 19 bases between them. The V gene's germline CDR1 is LNHNV and CDR2 YYDKDF (reference sequence). Method: immunoSEQ multiplex PCR; TCRdb's copy keeps in-frame clones and lacks some. Here the sample spans roughly 250,000 clones, approximately 86% being singletons. The chain has TRBV15 and TRBJ2-6, with a possible D match to TRBD1 (6 bases). The receptor was derived from a woman of 80 years or more with active or convalescent COVID-19. Sequencing was carried out using peripheral blood. In DNA form, the CDR3 reads TGTGCCACCACCTCAAACAGGGTGTTCTTCTCTGGGGCCAACGTCCTGACTTTC. Translation gives CATTSNRVFFSGANVLTF.